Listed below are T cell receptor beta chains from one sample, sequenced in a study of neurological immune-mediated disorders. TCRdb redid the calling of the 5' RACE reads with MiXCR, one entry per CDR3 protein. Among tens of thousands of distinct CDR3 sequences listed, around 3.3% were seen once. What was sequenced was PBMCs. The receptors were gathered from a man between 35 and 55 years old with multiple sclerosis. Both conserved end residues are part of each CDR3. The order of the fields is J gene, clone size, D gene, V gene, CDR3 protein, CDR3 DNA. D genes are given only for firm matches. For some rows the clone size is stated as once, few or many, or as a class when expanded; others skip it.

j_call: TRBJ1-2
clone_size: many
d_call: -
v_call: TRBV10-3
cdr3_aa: CAISTPRRAADGYTF
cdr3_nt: TGTGCCATCAGCACCCCGCGACGGGCGGCGGATGGCTACACCTTC

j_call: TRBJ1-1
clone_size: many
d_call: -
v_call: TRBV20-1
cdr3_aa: CSAQMNTEAFF
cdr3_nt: TGCAGTGCGCAAATGAACACTGAAGCTTTCTTT

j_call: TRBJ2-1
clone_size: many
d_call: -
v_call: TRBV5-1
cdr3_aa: CASSLPYRGGTHEQFF
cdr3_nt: TGCGCCAGCAGCTTGCCCTACAGGGGAGGTACGCATGAGCAGTTCTTC

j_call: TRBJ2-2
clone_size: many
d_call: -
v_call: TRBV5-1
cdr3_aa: CASSLAGQANTGELFF
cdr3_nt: TGCGCCAGCAGCTTGGCCGGGCAGGCGAACACCGGGGAGCTGTTTTTT

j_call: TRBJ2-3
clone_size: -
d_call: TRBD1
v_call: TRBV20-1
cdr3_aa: CSARDLGRQGAMDTQYF
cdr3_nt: TGCAGTGCTAGAGATCTCGGAAGGCAGGGGGCAATGGATACGCAGTATTTT

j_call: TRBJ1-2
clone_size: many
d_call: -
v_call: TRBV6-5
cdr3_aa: CASRTSGGRGYTF
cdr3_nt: TGTGCCAGCAGAACTTCAGGAGGACGGGGCTACACCTTC

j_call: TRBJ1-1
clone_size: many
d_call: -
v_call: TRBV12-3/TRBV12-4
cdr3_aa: CASSLRGGATEAFF
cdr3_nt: TGTGCCAGCAGTTTACGGGGGGGGGCCACTGAAGCTTTCTTT

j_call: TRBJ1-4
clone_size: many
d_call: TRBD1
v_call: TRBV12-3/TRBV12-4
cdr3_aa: CASSSGQFNEKLFF
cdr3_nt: TGTGCCAGCAGCTCGGGACAGTTTAATGAAAAACTGTTTTTT

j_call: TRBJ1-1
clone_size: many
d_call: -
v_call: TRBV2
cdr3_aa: CASSDRGDTEAFF
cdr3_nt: TGTGCCAGCAGTGACCGCGGGGACACTGAAGCTTTCTTT

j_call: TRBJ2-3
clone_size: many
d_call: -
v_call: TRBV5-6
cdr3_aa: CASSSITDTQYF
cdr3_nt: TGTGCCAGCAGCTCCATCACAGATACGCAGTATTTT

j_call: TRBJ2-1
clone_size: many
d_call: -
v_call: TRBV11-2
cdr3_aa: CASSLDRANEQFF
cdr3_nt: TGTGCCAGCAGCTTAGATCGAGCCAATGAGCAGTTCTTC

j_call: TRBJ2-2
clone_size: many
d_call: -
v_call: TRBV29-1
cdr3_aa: CSVNWGNTGELFF
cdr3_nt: TGCAGCGTGAATTGGGGAAACACCGGGGAGCTGTTTTTT

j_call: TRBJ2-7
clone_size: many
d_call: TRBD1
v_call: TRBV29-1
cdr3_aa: CSVAVGQGTMEQYF
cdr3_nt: TGCAGCGTTGCCGTTGGACAGGGCACAATGGAGCAGTACTTC

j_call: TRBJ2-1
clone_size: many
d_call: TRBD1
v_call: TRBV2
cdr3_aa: CASSEWDRGSYNEQFF
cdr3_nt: TGTGCCAGCAGTGAATGGGACAGGGGGTCCTACAATGAGCAGTTCTTC

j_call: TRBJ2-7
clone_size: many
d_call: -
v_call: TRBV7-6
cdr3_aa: CASSLGPQSSYEQYF
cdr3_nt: TGTGCCAGCAGCTTAGGACCGCAGAGCTCCTACGAGCAGTACTTC

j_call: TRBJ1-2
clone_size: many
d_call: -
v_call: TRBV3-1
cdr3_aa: CASSQRVFGYTF
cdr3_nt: TGTGCCAGCAGCCAACGGGTGTTTGGCTACACCTTC

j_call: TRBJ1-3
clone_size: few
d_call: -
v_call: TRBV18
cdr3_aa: CASSKELGTYFGNTIYF
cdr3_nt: TGTGCCAGCTCGAAAGAGTTGGGCACATACTTTGGAAACACCATATATTTT

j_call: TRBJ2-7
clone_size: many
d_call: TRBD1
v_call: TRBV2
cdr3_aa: CASSMDRNSYEQYF
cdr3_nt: TGTGCCAGCAGTATGGACAGGAACTCCTACGAGCAGTACTTC

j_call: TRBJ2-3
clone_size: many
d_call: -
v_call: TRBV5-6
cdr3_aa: CASSLAPDTQYF
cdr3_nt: TGTGCCAGCAGCTTAGCCCCAGATACGCAGTATTTT

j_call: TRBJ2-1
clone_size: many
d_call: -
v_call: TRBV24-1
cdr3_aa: CATSDPQDIEQFF
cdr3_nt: TGTGCCACCAGTGACCCACAGGATATTGAGCAGTTCTTC

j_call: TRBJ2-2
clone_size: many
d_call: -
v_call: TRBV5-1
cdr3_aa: CASELGGHTGELFF
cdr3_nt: TGCGCCAGCGAGCTAGGAGGACACACCGGGGAGCTGTTTTTT

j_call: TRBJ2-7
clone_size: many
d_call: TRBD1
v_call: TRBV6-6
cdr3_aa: CASRQGRYEQYF
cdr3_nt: TGTGCCAGCAGACAGGGGCGATACGAGCAGTACTTC

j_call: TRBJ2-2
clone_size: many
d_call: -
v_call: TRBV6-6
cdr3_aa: CASSYHGGELFF
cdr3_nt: TGTGCCAGCAGTTACCATGGTGGGGAGCTGTTTTTT

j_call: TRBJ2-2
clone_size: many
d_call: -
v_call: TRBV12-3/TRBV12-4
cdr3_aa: CASISTNDRRYTGELFF
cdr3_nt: TGTGCCAGCATATCCACCAATGACAGGCGATACACCGGGGAGCTGTTTTTT

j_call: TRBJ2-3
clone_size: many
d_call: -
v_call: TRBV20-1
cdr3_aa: CSATSETDTQYF
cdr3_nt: TGCAGTGCTACTAGCGAGACAGATACGCAGTATTTT

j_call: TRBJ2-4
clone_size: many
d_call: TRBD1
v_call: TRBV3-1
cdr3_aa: CASSLGQRGGRAKNIQYF
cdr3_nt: TGTGCCAGCAGCCTGGGACAGCGAGGGGGCCGCGCCAAAAACATTCAGTACTTC

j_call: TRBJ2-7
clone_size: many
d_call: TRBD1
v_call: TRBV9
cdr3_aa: CASSSGQGFYEQYF
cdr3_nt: TGTGCCAGCAGCTCGGGACAGGGGTTCTACGAGCAGTACTTC

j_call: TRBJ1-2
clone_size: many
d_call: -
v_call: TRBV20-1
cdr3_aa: CSVMTGLDGYTF
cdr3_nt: TGCAGTGTAATGACAGGACTTGATGGCTACACCTTC

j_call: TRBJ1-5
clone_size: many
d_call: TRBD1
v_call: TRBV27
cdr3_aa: CASSPRQGMSNQPQHF
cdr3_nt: TGTGCCAGCAGTCCCCGACAGGGAATGAGCAATCAGCCCCAGCATTTT

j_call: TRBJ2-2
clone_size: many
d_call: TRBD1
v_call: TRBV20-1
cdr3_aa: CSAGDRGRPGELFF
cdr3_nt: TGCAGTGCTGGGGACAGGGGCCGGCCCGGGGAGCTGTTTTTT

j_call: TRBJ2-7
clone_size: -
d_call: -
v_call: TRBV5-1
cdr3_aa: CASSLVGESSYEQYF
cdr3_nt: TGCGCCAGCAGCTTGGTTGGGGAAAGCTCCTACGAGCAGTACTTC

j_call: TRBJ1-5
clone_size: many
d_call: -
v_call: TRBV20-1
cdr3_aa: CSAPDPRDFDQPQHF
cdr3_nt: TGCAGTGCTCCAGACCCCAGGGACTTCGATCAGCCCCAGCATTTT

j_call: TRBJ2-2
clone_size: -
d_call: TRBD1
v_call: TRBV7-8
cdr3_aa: CASSLARGGASGELFF
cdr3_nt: TGTGCCAGCAGCTTAGCGCGAGGGGGCGCGTCTGGGGAGCTGTTTTTT

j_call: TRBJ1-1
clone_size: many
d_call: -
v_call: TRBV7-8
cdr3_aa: CASRDGVASSTEAFF
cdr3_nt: TGTGCCAGCAGGGATGGGGTCGCGTCCTCGACTGAAGCTTTCTTT

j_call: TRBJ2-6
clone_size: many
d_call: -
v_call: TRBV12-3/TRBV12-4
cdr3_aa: CASRSGDSGANVLTF
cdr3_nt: TGTGCCAGCAGATCAGGAGACTCTGGGGCCAACGTCCTGACTTTC

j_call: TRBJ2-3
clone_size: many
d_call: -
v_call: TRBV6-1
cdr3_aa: CASSELGGFLTDTQYF
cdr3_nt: TGTGCCAGCAGTGAATTGGGGGGCTTCCTCACAGATACGCAGTATTTT

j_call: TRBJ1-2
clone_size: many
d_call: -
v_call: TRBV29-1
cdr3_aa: CSDYRGGGYTF
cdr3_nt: TGCAGCGACTATAGGGGGGGTGGCTACACCTTC

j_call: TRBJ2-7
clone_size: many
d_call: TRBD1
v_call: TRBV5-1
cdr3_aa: CASSLVTGPSYEQYF
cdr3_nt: TGCGCCAGCAGCTTAGTGACAGGGCCTTCCTACGAGCAGTACTTC

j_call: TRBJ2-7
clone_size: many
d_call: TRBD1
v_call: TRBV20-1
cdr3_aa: CSATKTGTYEQYF
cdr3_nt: TGCAGTGCTACTAAGACAGGGACCTACGAGCAGTACTTC

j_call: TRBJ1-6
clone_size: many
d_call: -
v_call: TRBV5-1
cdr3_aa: CASSEGRNSMSPLHF
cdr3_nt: TGCGCCAGCAGCGAAGGGAGGAACAGTATGTCACCCCTCCACTTT

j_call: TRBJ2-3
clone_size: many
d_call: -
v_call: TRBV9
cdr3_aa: CASSVDGSADTQYF
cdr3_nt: TGTGCCAGCAGCGTAGATGGCTCGGCAGATACGCAGTATTTT

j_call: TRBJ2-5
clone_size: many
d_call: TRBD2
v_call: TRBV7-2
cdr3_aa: CASSKIAGQETQYF
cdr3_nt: TGTGCCAGCAGCAAAATAGCGGGACAAGAGACCCAGTACTTC

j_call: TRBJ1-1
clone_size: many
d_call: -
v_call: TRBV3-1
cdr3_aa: CASRDSRRVTEAFF
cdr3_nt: TGTGCCAGCCGCGACTCCCGGCGGGTCACTGAAGCTTTCTTT

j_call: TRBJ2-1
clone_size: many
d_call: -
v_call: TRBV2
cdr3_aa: CASSDERSYNEQFF
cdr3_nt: TGTGCCAGCAGTGACGAGCGGTCCTACAATGAGCAGTTCTTC

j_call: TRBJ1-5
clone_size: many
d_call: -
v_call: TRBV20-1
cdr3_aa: CSASAPGVNQPQHF
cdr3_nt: TGCAGTGCTAGCGCTCCGGGGGTAAATCAGCCCCAGCATTTT

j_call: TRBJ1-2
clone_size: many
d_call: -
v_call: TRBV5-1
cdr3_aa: CASSGQGDYGYTF
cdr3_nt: TGTGCCAGCAGTGGCCAGGGTGACTATGGCTACACCTTC

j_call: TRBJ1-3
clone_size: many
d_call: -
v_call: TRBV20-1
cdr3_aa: CSARGDHWNTIYF
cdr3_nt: TGCAGTGCTAGAGGGGACCACTGGAACACCATATATTTT

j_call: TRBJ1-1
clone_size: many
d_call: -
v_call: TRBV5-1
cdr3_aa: CASSLGPRENTEAFF
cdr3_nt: TGCGCCAGCAGCTTGGGACCGCGGGAGAACACTGAAGCTTTCTTT

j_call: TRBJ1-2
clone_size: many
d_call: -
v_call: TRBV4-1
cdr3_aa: CASSQEEGLAYGYTF
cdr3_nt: TGCGCCAGCAGCCAAGAGGAGGGCCTGGCCTATGGCTACACCTTC

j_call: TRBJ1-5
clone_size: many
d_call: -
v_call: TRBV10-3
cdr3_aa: CAISPDGSNQPQHF
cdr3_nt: TGTGCCATCAGCCCTGATGGAAGCAATCAGCCCCAGCATTTT

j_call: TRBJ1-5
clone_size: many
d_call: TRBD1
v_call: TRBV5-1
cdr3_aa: CASSPWDRNNQPQHF
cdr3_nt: TGCGCCAGCAGCCCTTGGGACAGGAACAATCAGCCCCAGCATTTT

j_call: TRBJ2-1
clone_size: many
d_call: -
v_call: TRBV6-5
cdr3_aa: CASSYSRGARQFF
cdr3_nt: TGTGCCAGCAGTTACTCCAGGGGTGCGAGGCAGTTCTTC

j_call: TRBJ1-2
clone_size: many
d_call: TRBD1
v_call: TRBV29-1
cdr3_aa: CSVVAGGDYGYTF
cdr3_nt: TGCAGCGTTGTGGCAGGGGGCGACTATGGCTACACCTTC

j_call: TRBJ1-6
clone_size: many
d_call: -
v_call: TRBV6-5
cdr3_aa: CASSLGTNSPLHF
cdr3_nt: TGTGCCAGCAGTTTGGGCACCAATTCACCCCTCCACTTT